The source of this T cell receptor beta chain is a study of cytomegalovirus exposure and HLA in healthy donors. The wider study: A previous analysis identified approximately 110 million unique TCR beta sequences derived from 180 million or so T cells. Study-wide findings and caveats: The classifier was said to identify cytomegalovirus status with high specificity and sensitivity. As a later analysis revealed, most CMV-associated TCR beta chains appeared HLA-restricted. Most TCR sequences were seen very rarely across donors, but some public TCRs occurred in many.

As to this clone: Its antigen is as yet unknown.

The V end lost 6 bases, the J end lost 7 bases, and 9 bases lay between the germline ends. This CDR3 comprises 11 residues. Per germline, CDR1 MNHEY and CDR2 SMNVEV (reference sequence). PCR amplification relied on 60 Vbeta primers (plus 13 Jbeta primers). The assay was immunoSEQ multiplex PCR, and TCRdb's table has in-frame clones only and misses some. The sample table sets out 150,000 to 250,000 clones. The sequencing sample was made of PBMCs. The V and J genes are TRBV27 and TRBJ1-1; D not certain. The sequence was collected from a boy aged 5-17 years in good health and CMV-seronegative. CDR3 sequence reads: CASSSGVEAFF. The CDR3 coding sequence is TGTGCCAGCAGCTCCGGAGTTGAAGCTTTCTTT.